The next 29 T cell receptor beta chains were all read from a single sample in a study of blood T cell repertoires in COVID-19 (dated by TCRdb to the early 2020s). The library relied on the immunoSEQ multiplex PCR assay. TCRdb carries this immuneACCESS record with in-frame sequences only. Its versions omit some clonotypes, under half of them owing to an unresolved V gene in the studies checked, with the rest unexplained. This sample gives 100,000 to 150,000 clones in total; roughly 69% of them show up just once. The top ten clones comprise about 2.2% of the sample. The specimen was peripheral blood. The receptor source for this set is a woman between 70 and 85 years old with acute or convalescent COVID-19.

The chain couples TRBV5-1 to TRBJ2-7; the match to TRBD2 covers 7 bases. Looked up from germline, CDR1 is SGHRS and CDR2 is YFSETQ. V lost 1 base and J lost 1; bases outside the gene matches: 8. There are 16 residues in the CDR3. CDR3: CASSLNVAGLSYEQYF. The CDR3 DNA is TGCGCCAGCAGCTTGAATGTAGCGGGCTTATCCTACGAGCAGTACTTC.

V and J are TRBV28 and TRBJ1-6, with D possibly matching TRBD1 (6 bases). The CDR3 contains 13 residues. Germline loops: CDR1 MDHEN, CDR2 SYDVKM. The ends were cut back, 7 bases at V and 7 bases at J, with 11 bases in the middle. The CDR3 here is CASTDRFNSPLHF. Written as DNA, the CDR3 is TGTGCCAGCACCGACAGGTTCAATTCACCCCTCCACTTT.

The chain is built from TRBV5-5 and TRBJ1-5, with D possibly matching TRBD1 (5 bases). Germline CDR1 reads SGHKS; CDR2 reads YYEKEE (reference sequence). V lost 0 bases to trimming and J lost 0 bases, with 10 bases between them. This CDR3 comprises 16 residues. This chain's CDR3 is CASSLEGVYSNQPQHF. DNA of the CDR3: TGTGCCAGCAGCTTGGAAGGGGTGTATAGCAATCAGCCCCAGCATTTT.

The CDR3 nucleotides read TGCGCCAGCAGCCAAGTTGAGGGGGCGCGGTACGAGCAGTACTTC. This codes for CASSQVEGARYEQYF. The chain combines TRBV4-1 with TRBJ2-7; 7 positions agree with TRBD1. V was pared by 1 base and J by 4 bases, with 7 bases of the junction left unmatched. CDR3 length equals 15 residues. CDR1 is MGHRA, CDR2 YSYEKL, per germline.

The chain links TRBV18 to TRBJ2-3, with 12 bases lining up with TRBD1. The trim removed 7 bases at V and 7 bases at J, leaving 6 bases unmatched. Germline V gene lookup returns CDR1 KGHSH and CDR2 LQKENI. The CDR3 length is 14 residues. CDR3 sequence reads: CASLPGQGAYTQYF. The DNA for the CDR3 is TGTGCCAGCTTACCGGGACAGGGGGCTTATACGCAGTATTTT.

The chain is built from TRBV7-2 and TRBJ2-7; tentatively, D is TRBD1 (6 bases). CDR3 length: 15 amino acids. Germline V gene data show CDR1 as SGHTA and CDR2 as FQGNSA. V lost 4 bases and J 7 bases, leaving 20 bases between the germline ends. The CDR3 nucleotides read TGTGCCAGCAGCTCCCAGGACAGTCCGAAGACGGAGCAGTACTTC. It is translated as CASSSQDSPKTEQYF.

The chain couples TRBV19 to TRBJ1-1; 10 positions agree with TRBD1. J lost 9 bases, V lost 6 bases, and 10 bases had no gene match. Germline V CDR1 and CDR2: LNHDA, SQIVND (reference sequence). The CDR3 is 14 residues long. The DNA for the CDR3 is TGTGCCAGTAGCCGGAGGGACAGGGGTATCCAAGCTTTCTTT. Its translation: CASSRRDRGIQAFF. The full variable domain, rest sourced from reference TRBV19 and TRBJ1-1, is DGGITQSPKYLFRKEGQNVTLSCEQNLNHDAMYWYRQDPGQGLRLIYYSQIVNDFQKGDIAEGYSVSREKKESFPLTVTSAQKNPTAFYLCASSRRDRGIQAFFGQGTRLTVV.

This clone was seen once. The chain employs TRBV6-1 and TRBJ2-7; D gene ambiguous. Germline V gene data show CDR1 as MNHNS and CDR2 as SASEGT. CDR3 length: 14 amino acids. The V end was cut by 5 bases, the J end by 3 bases, with 14 bases between. Written as DNA, the CDR3 is TGTGCCAGCAGTTATAGAGGCCTGATCTACGAGCAGTACTTC. Encoded protein: CASSYRGLIYEQYF.

The chain joins TRBV2 to TRBJ2-2; a weak D match, TRBD2 (6 bases). The CDR3 sequence is 16 residues long. Per the germline V gene, CDR1 is SNHLY and CDR2 is FYNNEI. V dropped 3 bases and J dropped 0 bases, with 11 bases sitting between them. CDR3 amino acids: CASSELGGANTGELFF. CDR3 DNA sequence: TGTGCCAGCAGTGAGTTGGGGGGAGCGAACACCGGGGAGCTGTTTTTT.

The chain recombines TRBV12-3 or TRBV12-4 with TRBJ1-2; D is possibly TRBD1 (5 bases). V was pared by 0 bases and J by 14 bases, with 13 bases between. CDR3 length: 12 amino acids. The CDR3 reads CASSLAGQGWTF. DNA for the CDR3: TGTGCCAGCAGTTTAGCGGGGCAGGGATGGACCTTC.

The chain combines TRBV2 with TRBJ1-5; possible D gene TRBD1, 6 bases. CDR3 length: 14 residues. Germline CDR1 reads SNHLY; CDR2 reads FYNNEI. Trimming took off 7 bases at V and 2 bases at J, with 12 bases between the two ends. The CDR3 here is CASNPSGGNQPQHF. In DNA, the CDR3 is TGTGCCAGCAATCCCTCAGGGGGCAATCAGCCCCAGCATTTT.

The chain combines TRBV29-1 with TRBJ1-1, with D maybe TRBD1 (5 bases). Trimming removed 7 bases at V and 0 bases at J, with 12 bases between. The germline V gene encodes CDR1 SQVTM and CDR2 ANQGSEA. There are 13 residues in the CDR3. This CDR3 reads CSAKQDMNTEAFF. The CDR3 coding sequence is TGCAGCGCTAAACAGGACATGAACACTGAAGCTTTCTTT. The full variable domain, rest sourced from reference TRBV29-1 and TRBJ1-1, is SAVISQKPSRDICQRGTSLTIQCQVDSQVTMMFWYRQQPGQSLTLIATANQGSEATYESGFVIDKFPISRPNLTFSTLTVSNMSPEDSSIYLCSAKQDMNTEAFFGQGTRLTVV.

This clone is a singleton in its sample. The chain joins TRBV28 to TRBJ2-3, with TRBD2 identical over 9 bases. With 3 bases clipped from V and 2 bases from J, the junction kept 24 bases outside the gene matches. Germline lookup yields CDR1 MDHEN and CDR2 SYDVKM. This CDR3 has 22 residues. This chain's CDR3 is CASSFPREGSNSAHAYTDTQYF. CDR3 nucleotide sequence: TGTGCCAGCAGTTTTCCGCGGGAGGGCTCGAATTCTGCCCACGCTTACACAGATACGCAGTATTTT.

The rearrangement joins TRBV10-2 to TRBJ2-3, with D possibly TRBD1 on 5 matching bases. V dropped 10 bases and J dropped 2 bases, with 13 bases sitting between them. There are 13 residues in the CDR3. The germline CDR1 and CDR2 sequences are WSHSY and SAAADI. The CDR3 DNA reads as TGCGCCAACCGACGGACACCCACAGATACGCAGTATTTT. This encodes CANRRTPTDTQYF.

V usage is TRBV25-1 and J usage is TRBJ1-2, with TRBD1 matching over 7 bases. The germline CDR1 and CDR2 sequences are MGHDK and SYGVNS. Trimming removed 3 bases from V and 4 bases from J; junction bases left unmatched: 11. The CDR3 is 16 residues long. As DNA, the CDR3 is TGTGCCAGCAGTGATTCCGGGACAGAGAATGCCTATGGCTACACCTTC. Translating gives CASSDSGTENAYGYTF.

V and J are TRBV30 and TRBJ2-3; the match to TRBD2 covers 7 bases. This CDR3 region has 15 residues. J gave up 3 bases and V 0 bases, and 6 bases lay outside the gene matches. Per the germline V gene, CDR1 is GTSNPN and CDR2 is SVGIG (reference sequence). CDR3 nucleotide sequence: TGTGCCTGGAGTGTGGCGCGCGGGAGAACAGATACGCAGTATTTT. It translates to CAWSVARGRTDTQYF. Full variable domain (outside the CDR3, taken from reference TRBV30 and TRBJ2-3): SQTIHQWPATLVQPVGSPLSLECTVEGTSNPNLYWYRQAAGRGLQLLFYSVGIGQISSEVPQNLSASRPQDRQFILSSKKLLLSDSGFYLCAWSVARGRTDTQYFGPGTRLTVL.

The rearrangement uses TRBV19 and TRBJ2-1; D is possibly TRBD2 (6 bases). CDR3 length: 12 amino acids. Germline CDR1 is LNHDA and CDR2 is SQIVND (reference sequence). The V end was cut by 3 bases, the J end by 8 bases, with 8 bases between. CDR3 bases: TGTGCCAGTAGTATTTCGGGGGATGAGCAGTTCTTC. It encodes CASSISGDEQFF.

The rearrangement uses TRBV7-9 and TRBJ2-7; 14 bases fit TRBD2. The trim removed 5 bases at V and 5 bases at J, leaving 5 bases unmatched. This CDR3 contains 15 residues. Per germline, CDR1 SEHNR and CDR2 FQNEAQ (reference sequence). The CDR3 nucleotides are TGTGCCAGCAGCCGGGGACTAGCGGGAGTCAACGAGCAGTACTTC. The encoded protein is CASSRGLAGVNEQYF. Full variable domain (missing parts from reference TRBV7-9 and TRBJ2-7): DTGVSQNPRHKITKRGQNVTFRCDPISEHNRLYWYRQTLGQGPEFLTYFQNEAQLEKSRLLSDRFSAERPKGSFSTLEIQRTEQGDSAMYLCASSRGLAGVNEQYFGPGTRLTVT.

DNA of the CDR3: TGTGCCAGCAGCCTCGGGACTAGCGCTGGAGATACGCAGTATTTT. Translation gives CASSLGTSAGDTQYF. This chain joins TRBV7-9 and TRBJ2-3; 10 bases match TRBD2. The J segment lost 5 bases and the V segment lost 5 bases, leaving 7 bases of the junction unmatched. The CDR3 consists of 15 residues. Germline CDR1 reads SEHNR; CDR2 reads FQNEAQ (reference sequence).

The gene calls are TRBV15 and TRBJ2-5; 9 bases map to TRBD2. Germline loops: CDR1 LNHNV, CDR2 YYDKDF (reference sequence). With V trimmed by 0 bases and J by 1 base, 6 bases remained unmatched. CDR3 length: 17 amino acids. CDR3 sequence (DNA): TGTGCCACCAGCAGAGATCTCCCTAGCGGGATCCAAGAGACCCAGTACTTC. Residues: CATSRDLPSGIQETQYF. Supplemented by reference TRBV15 and TRBJ2-5, the full variable domain reads DAMVIQNPRYQVTQFGKPVTLSCSQTLNHNVMYWYQQKSSQAPKLLFHYYDKDFNNEADTPDNFQSRRPNTSFCFLDIRSPGLGDTAMYLCATSRDLPSGIQETQYFGPGTRLLVL.

Comment on this clone: Different DNA sequences within this sample yield the same CDR3. V is TRBV4-3 and J is TRBJ1-2; D possibly corresponds to TRBD1 (5 bases). CDR1 is LGHNA, CDR2 YSLEER, per germline. CDR3 length equals 14 residues. V lost 0 bases and J 2 bases, leaving 7 bases between the germline ends. The CDR3 sequence is CASSQDSGNYGYTF. The CDR3 DNA reads as TGCGCCAGCAGCCAAGATTCAGGGAACTATGGCTACACCTTC.

The rearrangement uses TRBV23-1 and TRBJ2-3; D not certain. TRBV23-1 is designated an ORF whose function remains uncertain. V was shortened by 1 base and J by 1 base, with 9 bases between the two germline ends. The CDR3 extends over 15 amino acids. DNA of the CDR3: TGCGCCAGCAGTCAATGTGGCCCAGGCACAGATACGCAGTATTTT. Protein product: CASSQCGPGTDTQYF.

V and J are TRBV11-2 and TRBJ2-1, with 8 bases aligning to TRBD2. Germline trimming cut 6 bases from V and 6 bases from J; bases unmatched to any gene: 4. This CDR3 spans 13 amino acids. Germline CDR1 is SGHAT and CDR2 is FQNNGV. The CDR3 DNA is TGTGCCAGCAGTAGCGGGACGGTCAATGAGCAGTTCTTC. It translates to CASSSGTVNEQFF.

J is TRBJ1-2 and V is TRBV6-1; weak D call: TRBD1 (5 bases). V lost 3 bases and J 6 bases, leaving 11 bases between the germline ends. Per germline, CDR1 MNHNS and CDR2 SASEGT. CDR3 size: 13 residues. CDR3 in amino acids: CASSDAAGNGYTF. The DNA of the CDR3 is TGTGCCAGCAGTGATGCGGCAGGGAATGGCTACACCTTC.

About this clone: Since a much larger clone is just one base distant, this may be a read error. Other DNA sequences in the same sample also yield this CDR3. This chain joins TRBV4-1 and TRBJ2-1; 7 bases agree with TRBD2. The germline gives CDR1 MGHRA, CDR2 YSYEKL. The CDR3 consists of 15 residues. The CDR3 coding sequence is TGCGCCAGCAGCCTAGGACTAGGGGCCTACAATGAACAGTTCTTC. Amino acids: CASSLGLGAYNEQFF.

This chain connects TRBV27 to TRBJ1-2; D uncertain. The germline V gene has CDR1 MNHEY and CDR2 SMNVEV (reference sequence). V gave up 5 bases and J gave up 8 bases, with 21 bases separating them. This CDR3 has 15 residues. The CDR3 DNA is TGTGCCAGCAGTCCGTCCCTACGAGGATCGGCCGGCTACACCTTC. This codes for CASSPSLRGSAGYTF.

This clone was seen a handful of times. The genes are TRBV18 and TRBJ2-5, with D perhaps matching TRBD2 (6 bases). This CDR3 region has 15 residues. Germline CDR1 reads KGHSH; CDR2 reads LQKENI. Trimming left V 3 bases short and J 4 bases short, with 15 bases between. The CDR3 here is CASSPSEGGGETQYF. In DNA form, the CDR3 reads TGTGCCAGCTCACCTAGTGAGGGAGGAGGAGAGACCCAGTACTTC.

The gene calls are TRBV4-3 and TRBJ1-5; 11 bases match TRBD1. V shed 3 bases, J shed 7 bases, and the junction held 5 bases outside the gene matches. CDR1 is LGHNA, CDR2 YSLEER, per germline. This CDR3 is built from 15 residues. The chain's CDR3 is CASSQDRGRGQPQHF. CDR3 sequence (DNA): TGCGCCAGCAGCCAGGACAGGGGGCGAGGGCAGCCCCAGCATTTT.

This rearrangement joins TRBV7-5 to TRBJ2-7; no check of the table's D call, TRBD2, against the DNA was made. TRBV7-5 is given as a pseudogene. The CDR3 loop spans 15 amino acids. The CDR3 DNA is TGTGCCAGAAGCTTAGTGCGGTATCCCTCCAACGAGCAGTACTTC. Translated: CARSLVRYPSNEQYF.